This T cell receptor beta chain was captured by sequencing in a study of T cell repertoires in cytomegalovirus infection. On the study more broadly: From public TCR beta signatures came an indication of both CMV infection and matching HLA type.

This clonotype occurred a few times. Its antigen is unidentified. TCRdb re-called the reads with MiXCR, one entry per CDR3 protein. This sample has 900,000 to 950,000 distinct CDR3 sequences, with 31% found just once. Overall study results and limits: There were HLA-C-restricted CMV-specific TCR beta clonotypes dominating the ex vivo response. Summed public TCR beta family frequency identified CMV carriers bearing the relevant HLA.

Between the trimmed V and J ends, which lost 2 bases and 1 base, there was a span of 17 bases. CDR3 length: 17 amino acids. Germline CDR1 and CDR2: ENHRY and SYGVKD. This specimen consisted of cultured CD8+ T cells from PBMCs, obtained from culture after CMV antigen stimulation. This chain links TRBV10-3 with TRBJ1-2, with no clear D. The clonotype originates from a human donor in good health (CMV status not recorded). Some clones in this sample may be carry-over from other donors' samples. The CDR3 coding sequence is TGTGCCATCAGTGAGGGGCCTTATATGGACTATAACTATGGCTACACCTTC. Its protein is CAISEGPYMDYNYGYTF.